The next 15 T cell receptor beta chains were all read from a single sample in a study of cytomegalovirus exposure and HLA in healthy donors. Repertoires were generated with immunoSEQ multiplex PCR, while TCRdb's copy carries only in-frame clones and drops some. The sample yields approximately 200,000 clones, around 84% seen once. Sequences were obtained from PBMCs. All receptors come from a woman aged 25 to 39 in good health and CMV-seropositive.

CDR3 nucleotides: TGCGCCAGCAGCCCGAGCGGGCTAGCGAGCACCGGGGAGCTGTTTTTT. Protein sequence: CASSPSGLASTGELFF. The genes are TRBV4-1 and TRBJ2-2; maybe TRBD2 (6 bases). The CDR3 is made up of 16 amino acids. The germline V gene has CDR1 MGHRA and CDR2 YSYEKL. V was trimmed by 4 bases and J by 4 bases, leaving 16 bases between them.

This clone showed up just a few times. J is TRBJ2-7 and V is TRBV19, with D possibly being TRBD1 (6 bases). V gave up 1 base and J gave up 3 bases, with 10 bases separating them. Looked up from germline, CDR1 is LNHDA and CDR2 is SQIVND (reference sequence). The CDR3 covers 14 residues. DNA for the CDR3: TGTGCCAGTAGTATAGGAGGACAGCTCTACGAGCAGTACTTC. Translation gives CASSIGGQLYEQYF.

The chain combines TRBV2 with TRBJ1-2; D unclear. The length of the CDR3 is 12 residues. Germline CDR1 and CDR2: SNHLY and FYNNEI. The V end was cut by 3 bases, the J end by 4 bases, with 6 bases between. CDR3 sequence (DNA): TGTGCCAGCAGTGAGGGAGGCTATGGCTACACCTTC. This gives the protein CASSEGGYGYTF.

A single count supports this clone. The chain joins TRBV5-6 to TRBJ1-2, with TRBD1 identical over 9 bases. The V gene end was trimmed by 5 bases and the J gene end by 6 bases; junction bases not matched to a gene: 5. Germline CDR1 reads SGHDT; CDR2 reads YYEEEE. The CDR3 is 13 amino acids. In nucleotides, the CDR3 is TGTGCCAGCAGTCGGACAGGGGCGGATGGCTACACCTTC. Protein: CASSRTGADGYTF.

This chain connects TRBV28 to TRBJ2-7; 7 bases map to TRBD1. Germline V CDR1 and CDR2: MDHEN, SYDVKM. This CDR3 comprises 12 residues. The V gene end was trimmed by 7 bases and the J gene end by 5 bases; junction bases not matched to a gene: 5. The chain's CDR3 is CASTDRVNEQYF. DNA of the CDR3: TGTGCCAGCACAGACAGGGTCAACGAGCAGTACTTC.

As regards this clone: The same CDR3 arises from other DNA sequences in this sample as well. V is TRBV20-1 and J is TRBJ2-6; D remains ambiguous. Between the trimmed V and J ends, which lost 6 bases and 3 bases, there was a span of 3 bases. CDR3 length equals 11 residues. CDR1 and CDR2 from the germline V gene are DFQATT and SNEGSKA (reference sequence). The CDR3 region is CSARGANVLTF. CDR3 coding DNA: TGCAGTGCGCGTGGGGCCAACGTCCTGACTTTC.

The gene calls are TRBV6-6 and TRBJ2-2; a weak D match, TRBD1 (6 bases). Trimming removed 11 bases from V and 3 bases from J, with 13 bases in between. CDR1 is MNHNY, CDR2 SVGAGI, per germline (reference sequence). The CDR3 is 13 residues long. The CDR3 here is CAGGQPYTGELFF. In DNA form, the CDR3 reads TGTGCCGGAGGACAGCCTTACACCGGGGAGCTGTTTTTT.

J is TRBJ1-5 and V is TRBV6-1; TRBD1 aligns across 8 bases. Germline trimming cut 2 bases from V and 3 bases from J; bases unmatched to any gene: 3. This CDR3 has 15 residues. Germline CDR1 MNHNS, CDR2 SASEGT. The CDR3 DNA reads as TGTGCCAGCAGTGAAAGCAGGGGGCCCAATCAGCCCCAGCATTTT. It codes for CASSESRGPNQPQHF.

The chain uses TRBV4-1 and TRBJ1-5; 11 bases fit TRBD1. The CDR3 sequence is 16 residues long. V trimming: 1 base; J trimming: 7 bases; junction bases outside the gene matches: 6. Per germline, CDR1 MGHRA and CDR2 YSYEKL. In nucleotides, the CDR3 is TGCGCCAGCAGCCAAGCTGGACAGGGGGCTGGACAGCCCCAGCATTTT. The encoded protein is CASSQAGQGAGQPQHF.

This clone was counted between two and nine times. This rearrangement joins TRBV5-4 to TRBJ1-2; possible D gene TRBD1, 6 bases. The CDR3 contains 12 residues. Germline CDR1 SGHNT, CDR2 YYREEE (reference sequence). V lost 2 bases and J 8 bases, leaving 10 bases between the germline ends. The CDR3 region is CASSFGRGGYTF. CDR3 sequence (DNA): TGTGCCAGCAGCTTTGGTAGGGGGGGCTACACCTTC.

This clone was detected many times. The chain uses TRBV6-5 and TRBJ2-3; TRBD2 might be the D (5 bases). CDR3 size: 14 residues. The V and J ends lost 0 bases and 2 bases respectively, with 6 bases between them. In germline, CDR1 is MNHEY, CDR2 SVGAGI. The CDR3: CASSYSADTDTQYF. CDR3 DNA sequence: TGTGCCAGCAGTTACTCAGCGGACACAGATACGCAGTATTTT.

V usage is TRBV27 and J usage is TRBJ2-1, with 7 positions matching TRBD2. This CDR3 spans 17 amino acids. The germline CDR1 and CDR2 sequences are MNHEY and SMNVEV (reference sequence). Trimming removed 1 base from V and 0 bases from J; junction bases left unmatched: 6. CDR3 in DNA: TGTGCCAGCAGTTTATGGTCGGGCGGGAGCTCCTACAATGAGCAGTTCTTC. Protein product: CASSLWSGGSSYNEQFF.

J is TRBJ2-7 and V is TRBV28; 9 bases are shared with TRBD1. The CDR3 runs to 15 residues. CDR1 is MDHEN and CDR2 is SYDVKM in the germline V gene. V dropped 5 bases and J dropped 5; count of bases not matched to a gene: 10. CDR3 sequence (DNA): TGTGCCAGCAGTCCTATCTGGGACAGGGTGAACGAGCAGTACTTC. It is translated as CASSPIWDRVNEQYF.

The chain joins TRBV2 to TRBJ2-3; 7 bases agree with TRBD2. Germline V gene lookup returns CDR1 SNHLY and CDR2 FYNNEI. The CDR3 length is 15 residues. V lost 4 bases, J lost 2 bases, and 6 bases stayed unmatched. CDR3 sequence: CASSGLRGSTDTQYF. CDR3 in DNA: TGTGCCAGCAGTGGATTGCGGGGGTCCACAGATACGCAGTATTTT.

The CDR3: CASVRDRGLNTEAFF. The CDR3 DNA follows: TGTGCCAGCGTCCGGGACAGGGGACTGAACACTGAAGCTTTCTTT. The J gene is TRBJ1-1, the V gene TRBV27; TRBD1 matches 10 bases. Per the germline V gene, CDR1 is MNHEY and CDR2 is SMNVEV (reference sequence). Trimming cost V 8 bases and J 0 bases; bases outside gene matches: 6. The CDR3 runs 15 residues.